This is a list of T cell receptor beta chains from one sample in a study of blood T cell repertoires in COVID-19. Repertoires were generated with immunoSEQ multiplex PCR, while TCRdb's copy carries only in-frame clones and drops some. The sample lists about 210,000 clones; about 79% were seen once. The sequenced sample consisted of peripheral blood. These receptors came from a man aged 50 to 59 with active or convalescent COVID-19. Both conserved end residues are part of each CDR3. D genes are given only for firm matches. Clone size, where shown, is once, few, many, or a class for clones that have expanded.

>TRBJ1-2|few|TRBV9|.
TGTGCCAGCAGCGTTGCGTCTTCCGGTGGCTACACCTTC
CASSVASSGGYTF
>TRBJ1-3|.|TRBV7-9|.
TGTGCCAGCAGCAAGCCACCGCGGGACGGAGGAAACACCATATATTTT
CASSKPPRDGGNTIYF
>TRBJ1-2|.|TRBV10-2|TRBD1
TGCGCCAGCAGTGATTATACCAAAGCCACAGGGGGGGAGTATGGCTACACCTTC
CASSDYTKATGGEYGYTF
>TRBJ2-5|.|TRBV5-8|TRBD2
TGTGCCAGCAGCTTGGAGGGTAGCGGGGGGCCGAGAGAGACCCAGTACTTC
CASSLEGSGGPRETQYF
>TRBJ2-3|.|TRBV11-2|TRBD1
TGTGCCAGCAGCTTAACGGGACAGGGGGTCCAGGATACGCAGTATTTT
CASSLTGQGVQDTQYF
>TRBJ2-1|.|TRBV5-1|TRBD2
TGCGCCAGCAGCTTGCGGACTAGCGGGGGTGGCAATGAGCAGTTCTTC
CASSLRTSGGGNEQFF
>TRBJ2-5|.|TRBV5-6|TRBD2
TGTGCCAGCAGCTTGGGACCTTTGCGGGGGGGAAACCAAGAGACCCAGTACTTC
CASSLGPLRGGNQETQYF
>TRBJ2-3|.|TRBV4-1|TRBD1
TGCGCCAGCAGCCCGCAGTGGACAGGCCCTAGCACAGATACGCAGTATTTT
CASSPQWTGPSTDTQYF
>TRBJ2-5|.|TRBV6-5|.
TGTGCCTGCCGACTAGACCCATTCCAAGAGACCCAGTACTTC
CACRLDPFQETQYF
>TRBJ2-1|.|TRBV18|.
TGTGCCAGCTCACCCACCTCCAGGCCTTACACCTACAATGAGCAGTTCTTC
CASSPTSRPYTYNEQFF
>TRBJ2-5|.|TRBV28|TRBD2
TGTGCCAGCAGTTTAGTTAGCGGGGGCCCGTACCAAGAGACCCAGTACTTC
CASSLVSGGPYQETQYF
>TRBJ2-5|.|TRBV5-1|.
TGCGCCAGCAGCATAACCGGGACAAACGCAGAGACCCAGTACTTC
CASSITGTNAETQYF
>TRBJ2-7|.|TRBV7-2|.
TGTGCCAGCAAGCTTGGGGGGGCGGGAGAAGGCTACGAGCAGTACTTC
CASKLGGAGEGYEQYF
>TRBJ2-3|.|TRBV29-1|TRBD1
TGCAGCGTTGAAGATCCTGTGGGATCGACAGGGGTGGTTGATACGCAGTATTTT
CSVEDPVGSTGVVDTQYF
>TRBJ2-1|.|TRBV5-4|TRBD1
TGTGCCAGCAGCTTGGTGCCCAGGGGGTACAATGAGCAGTTCTTC
CASSLVPRGYNEQFF
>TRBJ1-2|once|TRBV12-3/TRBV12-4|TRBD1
TGTGCCAGCAGTCCAGGGACAGCCGCCTCAGGGACCTTC
CASSPGTAASGTF
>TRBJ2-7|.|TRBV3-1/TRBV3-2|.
TGTGCCAGCACCCAGCGAGGTTACGAGCAGTACTTC
CASTQRGYEQYF
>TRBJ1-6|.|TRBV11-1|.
TGTGCCAGCAGCTTAGCCCAGAATTCACCCCTCCACTTT
CASSLAQNSPLHF